This entry is about one TCR beta chain. Its antigen is currently unknown. Sequenced by immunoSEQ multiplex PCR; TCRdb stores in-frame clones only, minus some. The sample holds about 2 million clones, about 94% seen once. CD45RO-negative, CCR7-selected cells formed the naive CD8 fraction, which excluded terminally differentiated effector memory CD45RA+ cells. This sample stems from a study of shared clonotypes between healthy human individuals. Study results and caveats: Richness estimates generally favored naive over memory subsets. A limitation of the genetic and exposure-history diversity represented arose from few donors. Naive CD4 clonotype sharing across a few donors was 4% to 5.5%. In contrast to clonotypes shared by all four donors, non-shared clonotypes had lower generation probabilities.

Per germline, CDR1 KGHSH and CDR2 LQKENI. With 6 bases removed from V and 5 bases from J, the gap between germline ends came to 13 bases. CDR3 length equals 13 residues. The sequence was obtained from a man aged 18 to 29 in good health. V gene TRBV18 combines with J gene TRBJ2-5, with D perhaps being TRBD1 or TRBD2 (5 bases each). The sample consisted of naive CD8+ T cells sorted from blood. The CDR3 region has the DNA TGTGCCAGCTCCCCCGAGGGGCTGGAGACCCAGTACTTC. Translated, it gives CASSPEGLETQYF.